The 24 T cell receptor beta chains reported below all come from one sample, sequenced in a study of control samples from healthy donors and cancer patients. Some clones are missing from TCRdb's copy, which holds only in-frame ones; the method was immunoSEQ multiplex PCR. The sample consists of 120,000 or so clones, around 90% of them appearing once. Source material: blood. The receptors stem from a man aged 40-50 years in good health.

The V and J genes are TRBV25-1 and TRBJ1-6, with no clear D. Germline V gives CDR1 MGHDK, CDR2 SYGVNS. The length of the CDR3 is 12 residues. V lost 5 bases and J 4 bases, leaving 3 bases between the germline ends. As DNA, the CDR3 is TGTGCCAGCAGTCCTTATAATTCACCCCTCCACTTT. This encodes CASSPYNSPLHF.

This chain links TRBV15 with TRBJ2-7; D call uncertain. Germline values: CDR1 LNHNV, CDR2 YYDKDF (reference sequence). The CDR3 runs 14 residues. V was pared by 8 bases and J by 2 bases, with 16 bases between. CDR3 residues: CATSSGSRAYEQYF. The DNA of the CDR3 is TGTGCCACCTCTTCCGGGTCAAGGGCCTACGAGCAGTACTTC.

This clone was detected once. CDR3 sequence (DNA): TGCGCCAGCAGCTTGGGGGAGGGGGCTGGGGCCAACGTCCTGACTTTC. It is translated as CASSLGEGAGANVLTF. The chain combines TRBV5-1 with TRBJ2-6, with D possibly matching TRBD2 (7 bases). This CDR3 has 16 residues. The V end lost 0 bases, the J end lost 2 bases, and 9 bases lay between the germline ends. The germline V gene encodes CDR1 SGHRS and CDR2 YFSETQ.

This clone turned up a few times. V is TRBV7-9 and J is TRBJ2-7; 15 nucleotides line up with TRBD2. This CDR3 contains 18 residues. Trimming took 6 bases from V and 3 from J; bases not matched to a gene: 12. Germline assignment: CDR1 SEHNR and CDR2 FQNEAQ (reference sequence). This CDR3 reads CASSAGTSGGLSNYEQYF. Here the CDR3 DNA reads TGTGCCAGCAGTGCCGGGACTAGCGGGGGGTTATCTAACTACGAGCAGTACTTC. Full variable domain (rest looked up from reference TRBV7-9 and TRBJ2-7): DTGVSQNPRHKITKRGQNVTFRCDPISEHNRLYWYRQTLGQGPEFLTYFQNEAQLEKSRLLSDRFSAERPKGSFSTLEIQRTEQGDSAMYLCASSAGTSGGLSNYEQYFGPGTRLTVT.

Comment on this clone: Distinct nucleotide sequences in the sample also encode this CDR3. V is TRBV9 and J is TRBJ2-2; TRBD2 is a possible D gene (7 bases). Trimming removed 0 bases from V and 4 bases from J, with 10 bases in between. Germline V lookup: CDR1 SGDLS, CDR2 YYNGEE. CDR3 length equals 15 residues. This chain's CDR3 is CASSVGGGRTGELFF. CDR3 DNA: TGTGCCAGCAGCGTAGGGGGGGGGCGCACCGGGGAGCTGTTTTTT.

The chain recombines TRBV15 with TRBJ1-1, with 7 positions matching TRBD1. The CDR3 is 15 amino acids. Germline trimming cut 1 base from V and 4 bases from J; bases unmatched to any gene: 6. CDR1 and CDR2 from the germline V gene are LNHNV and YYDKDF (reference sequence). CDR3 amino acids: CATSRVTGRATEAFF. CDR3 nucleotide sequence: TGTGCCACCAGCAGAGTGACAGGGCGGGCCACTGAAGCTTTCTTT.

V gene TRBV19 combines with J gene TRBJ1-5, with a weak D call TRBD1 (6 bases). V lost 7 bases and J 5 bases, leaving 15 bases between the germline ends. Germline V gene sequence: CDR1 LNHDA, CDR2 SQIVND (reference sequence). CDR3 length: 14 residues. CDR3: CASTTGSLYQPQHF. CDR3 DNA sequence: TGTGCCAGTACTACAGGGTCCCTATATCAGCCCCAGCATTTT.

CDR3 DNA: TGTGCCAGCAGTTCTACAGGGAGTATCACAGATACGCAGTATTTT. Its translation is CASSSTGSITDTQYF. V gene TRBV7-3 combines with J gene TRBJ2-3, with D possibly being TRBD1 (6 bases). Germline V gives CDR1 SGHTA, CDR2 FQGTGA. The CDR3 runs 15 residues. Trimming left V 6 bases short and J 2 bases short, with 15 bases between.

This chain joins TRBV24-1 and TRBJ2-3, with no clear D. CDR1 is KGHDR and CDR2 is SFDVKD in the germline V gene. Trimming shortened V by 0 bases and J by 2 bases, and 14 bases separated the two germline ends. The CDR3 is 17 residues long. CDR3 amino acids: CATSDLHGPGATDTQYF. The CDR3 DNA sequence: TGTGCCACCAGTGATTTGCACGGCCCCGGCGCCACAGATACGCAGTATTTT.

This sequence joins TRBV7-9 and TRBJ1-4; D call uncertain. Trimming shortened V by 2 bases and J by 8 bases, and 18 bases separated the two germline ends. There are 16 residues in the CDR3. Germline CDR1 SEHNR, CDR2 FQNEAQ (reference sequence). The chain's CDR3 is CASSLTSGSRGEKLFF. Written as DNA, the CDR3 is TGTGCCAGCAGCTTAACCAGCGGGTCGAGAGGAGAAAAACTGTTTTTT.

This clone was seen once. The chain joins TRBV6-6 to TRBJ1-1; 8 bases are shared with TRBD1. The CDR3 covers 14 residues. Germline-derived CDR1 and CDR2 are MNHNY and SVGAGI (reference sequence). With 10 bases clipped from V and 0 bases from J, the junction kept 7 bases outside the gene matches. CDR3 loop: CATGTGVMNTEAFF. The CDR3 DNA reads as TGTGCCACTGGGACAGGAGTTATGAACACTGAAGCTTTCTTT.

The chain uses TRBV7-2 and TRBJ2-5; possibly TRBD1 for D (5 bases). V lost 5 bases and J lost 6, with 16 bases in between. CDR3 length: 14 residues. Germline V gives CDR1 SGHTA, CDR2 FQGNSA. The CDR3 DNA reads TGTGCCAGCAGCCAGGCGGTGGGGCGCCAGACCCAGTACTTC. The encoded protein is CASSQAVGRQTQYF.

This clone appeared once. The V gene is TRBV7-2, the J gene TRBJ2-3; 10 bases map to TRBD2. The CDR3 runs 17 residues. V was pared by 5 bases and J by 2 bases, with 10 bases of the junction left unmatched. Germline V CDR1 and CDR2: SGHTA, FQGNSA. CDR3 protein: CASSIPRTSGYTDTQYF. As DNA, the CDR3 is TGTGCCAGCAGCATACCCCGGACTAGCGGATACACAGATACGCAGTATTTT.

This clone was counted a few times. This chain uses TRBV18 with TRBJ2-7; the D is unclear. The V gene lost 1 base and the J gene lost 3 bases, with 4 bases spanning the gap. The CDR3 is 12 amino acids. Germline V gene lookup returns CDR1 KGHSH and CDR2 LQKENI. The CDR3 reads CASSPRYYEQYF. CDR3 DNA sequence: TGTGCCAGCTCACCACGATACTACGAGCAGTACTTC.

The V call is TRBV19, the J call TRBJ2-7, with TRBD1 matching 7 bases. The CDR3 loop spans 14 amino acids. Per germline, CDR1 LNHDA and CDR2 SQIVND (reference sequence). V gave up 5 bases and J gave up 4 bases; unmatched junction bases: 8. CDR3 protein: CASSVRQGVYEQYF. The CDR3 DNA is TGTGCCAGTAGTGTGCGACAGGGAGTGTACGAGCAGTACTTC. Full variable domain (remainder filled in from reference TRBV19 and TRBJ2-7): DGGITQSPKYLFRKEGQNVTLSCEQNLNHDAMYWYRQDPGQGLRLIYYSQIVNDFQKGDIAEGYSVSREKKESFPLTVTSAQKNPTAFYLCASSVRQGVYEQYFGPGTRLTVT.

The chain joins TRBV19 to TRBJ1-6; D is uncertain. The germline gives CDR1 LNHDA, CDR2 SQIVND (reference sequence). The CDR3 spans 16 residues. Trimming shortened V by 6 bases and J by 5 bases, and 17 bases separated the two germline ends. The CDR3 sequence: CASSPYDSRNNSPLHF. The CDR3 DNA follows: TGTGCCAGTAGCCCCTACGATAGCCGAAATAATTCACCCCTCCACTTT.

CDR3 residues: CASSQYPISGNTIYF. CDR3 nucleotides: TGTGCCAGCAGCCAATACCCTATCTCTGGAAACACCATATATTTT. V and J are TRBV11-2 and TRBJ1-3; no clear D gene. The CDR3 spans 15 residues. V was trimmed by 5 bases and J by 0 bases, leaving 11 bases between them. Germline CDR1 reads SGHAT; CDR2 reads FQNNGV.

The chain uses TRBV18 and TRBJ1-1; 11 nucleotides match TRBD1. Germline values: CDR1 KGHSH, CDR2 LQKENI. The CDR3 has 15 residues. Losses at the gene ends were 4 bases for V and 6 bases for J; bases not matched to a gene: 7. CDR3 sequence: CASSHPGTGGAEAFF. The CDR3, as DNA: TGTGCCAGCTCACACCCCGGGACAGGGGGAGCTGAAGCTTTCTTT.

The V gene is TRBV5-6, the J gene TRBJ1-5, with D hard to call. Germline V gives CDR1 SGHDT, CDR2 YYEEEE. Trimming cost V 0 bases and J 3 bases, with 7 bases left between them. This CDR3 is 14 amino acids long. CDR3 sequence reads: CASSLGANNQPQHF. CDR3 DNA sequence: TGTGCCAGCAGCTTGGGGGCCAACAATCAGCCCCAGCATTTT.

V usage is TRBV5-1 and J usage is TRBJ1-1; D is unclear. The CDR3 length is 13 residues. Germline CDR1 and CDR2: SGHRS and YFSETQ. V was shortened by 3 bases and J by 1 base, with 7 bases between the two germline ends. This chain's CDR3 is CASSYRGNTEAFF. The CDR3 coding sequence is TGCGCCAGCAGCTATCGGGGGAACACTGAAGCTTTCTTT.

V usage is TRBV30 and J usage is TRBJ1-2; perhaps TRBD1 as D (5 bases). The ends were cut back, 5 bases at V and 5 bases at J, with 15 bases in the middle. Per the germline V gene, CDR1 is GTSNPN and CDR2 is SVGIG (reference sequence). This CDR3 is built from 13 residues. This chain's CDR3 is CAWGGEWRYGYTF. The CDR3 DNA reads TGTGCCTGGGGGGGGGAGTGGAGATATGGCTACACCTTC.

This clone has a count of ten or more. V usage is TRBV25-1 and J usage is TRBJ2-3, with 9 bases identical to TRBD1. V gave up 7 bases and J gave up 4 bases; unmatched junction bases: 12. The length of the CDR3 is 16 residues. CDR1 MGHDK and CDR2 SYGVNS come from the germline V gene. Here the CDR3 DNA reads TGTGCCAGCATGGCCGAGCCGGGACAGGGCTCAGATACGCAGTATTTT. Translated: CASMAEPGQGSDTQYF.

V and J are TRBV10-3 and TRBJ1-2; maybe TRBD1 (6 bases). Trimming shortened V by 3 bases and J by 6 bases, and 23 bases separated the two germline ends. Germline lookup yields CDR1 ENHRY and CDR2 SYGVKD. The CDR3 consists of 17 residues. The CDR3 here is CAISESGESTSLHGYTF. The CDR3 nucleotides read TGTGCCATCAGTGAATCAGGGGAATCAACCTCTCTTCATGGCTACACCTTC.

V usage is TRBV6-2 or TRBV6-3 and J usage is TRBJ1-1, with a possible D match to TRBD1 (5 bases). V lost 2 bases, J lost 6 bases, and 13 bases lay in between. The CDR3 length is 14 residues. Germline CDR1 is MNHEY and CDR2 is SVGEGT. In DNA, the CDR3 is TGTGCCAGCAGTTACCAAAGTCCGACAGCTGAAGCTTTCTTT. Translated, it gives CASSYQSPTAEAFF.